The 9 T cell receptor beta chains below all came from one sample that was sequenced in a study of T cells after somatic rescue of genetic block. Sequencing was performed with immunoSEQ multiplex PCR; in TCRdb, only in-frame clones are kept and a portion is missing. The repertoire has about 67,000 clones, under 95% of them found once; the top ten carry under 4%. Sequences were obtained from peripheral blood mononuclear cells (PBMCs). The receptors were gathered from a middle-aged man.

The CDR3 reads CASSPPASADPDTQYF. CDR3 nucleotides: TGTGCCAGCAGCCCCCCCGCTAGCGCCGACCCAGATACGCAGTATTTT. The rearrangement joins TRBV6-6 to TRBJ2-3; possible D gene TRBD2, 6 bases. Germline CDR1 MNHNY, CDR2 SVGAGI (reference sequence). This CDR3 comprises 16 residues. Trimming pared 6 bases from V and 4 bases from J, leaving 20 bases between.

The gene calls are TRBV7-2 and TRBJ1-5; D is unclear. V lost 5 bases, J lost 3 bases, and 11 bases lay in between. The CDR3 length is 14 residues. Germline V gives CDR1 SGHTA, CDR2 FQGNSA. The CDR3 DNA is TGTGCCAGCAGCCCGGACGGATTCAATCAGCCCCAGCATTTT. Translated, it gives CASSPDGFNQPQHF.

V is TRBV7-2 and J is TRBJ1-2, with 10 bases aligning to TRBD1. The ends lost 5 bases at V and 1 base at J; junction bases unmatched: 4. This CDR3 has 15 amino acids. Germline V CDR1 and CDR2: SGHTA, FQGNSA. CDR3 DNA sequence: TGTGCCAGCAGCGCGGGACAGGGGAGTAACTATGGCTACACCTTC. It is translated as CASSAGQGSNYGYTF.

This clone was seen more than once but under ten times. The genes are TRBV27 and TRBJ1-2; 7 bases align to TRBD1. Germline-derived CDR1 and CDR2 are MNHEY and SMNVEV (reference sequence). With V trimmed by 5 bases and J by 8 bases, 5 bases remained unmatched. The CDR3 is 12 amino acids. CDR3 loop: CASSQGGWGYTF. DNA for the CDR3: TGTGCCAGCAGTCAGGGGGGCTGGGGCTACACCTTC.

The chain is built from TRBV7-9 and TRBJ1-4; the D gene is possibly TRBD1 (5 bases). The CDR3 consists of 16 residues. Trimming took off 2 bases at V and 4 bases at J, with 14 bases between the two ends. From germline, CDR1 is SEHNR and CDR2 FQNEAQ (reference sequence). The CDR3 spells CASSLRRAGGNEKLFF. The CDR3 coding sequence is TGTGCCAGCAGCTTAAGGAGAGCGGGGGGTAATGAAAAACTGTTTTTT.

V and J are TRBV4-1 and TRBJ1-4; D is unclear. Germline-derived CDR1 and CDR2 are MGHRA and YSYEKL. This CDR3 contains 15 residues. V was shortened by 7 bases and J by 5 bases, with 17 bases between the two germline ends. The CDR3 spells CASIRQAGSNEKLFF. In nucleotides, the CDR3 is TGCGCCAGCATCAGGCAGGCGGGCTCGAATGAAAAACTGTTTTTT.

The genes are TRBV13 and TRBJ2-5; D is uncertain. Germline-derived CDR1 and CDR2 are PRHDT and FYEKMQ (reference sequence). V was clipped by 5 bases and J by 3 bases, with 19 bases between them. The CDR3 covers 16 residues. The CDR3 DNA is TGTGCCAGCAGCCAAAAGGAGTCCCCCGTAAAAGAGACCCAGTACTTC. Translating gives CASSQKESPVKETQYF.

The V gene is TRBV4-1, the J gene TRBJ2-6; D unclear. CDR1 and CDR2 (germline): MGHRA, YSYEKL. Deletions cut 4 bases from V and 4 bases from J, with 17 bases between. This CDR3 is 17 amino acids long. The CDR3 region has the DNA TGCGCCAGCAGCCCTTCGGGCAGTCTTGAGGGGGCCAACGTCCTGACTTTC. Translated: CASSPSGSLEGANVLTF.

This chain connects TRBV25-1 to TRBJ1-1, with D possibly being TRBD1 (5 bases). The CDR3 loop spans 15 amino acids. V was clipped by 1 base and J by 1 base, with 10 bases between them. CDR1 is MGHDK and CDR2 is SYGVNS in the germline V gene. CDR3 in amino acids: CASSEFGAGNTEAFF. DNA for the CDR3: TGTGCCAGCAGTGAATTCGGGGCCGGGAACACTGAAGCTTTCTTT.